This T cell receptor beta chain originates from a study of shared clonotypes between healthy human individuals. Across the whole study: CD4 naive and CD4 memory each took three plates per donor, while CD8 naive took two and CD8 memory one.

Terminally differentiated effector memory CD45RA+ cells were left out of the naive CD8 fraction, which was CD45RO-negative and positively selected for CCR7. Nashville, Tennessee was home to all donors, each a Caucasian adult. CDR1 is SEHNR, CDR2 FQNEAQ, per germline (reference sequence). The CDR3 is made up of 14 amino acids. J gave up 4 bases and V 5 bases, and 7 bases lay outside the gene matches. Splitting of each subset's genomic DNA was done evenly across several immunoSEQ plates. The data were produced by immunoSEQ multiplex PCR, yet TCRdb's version contains in-frame clones alone and is incomplete. Among under 2,000,000 clones listed, approximately 94% were seen once.

The TCR sequence derives from a young man in good health. The sample was naive CD8+ T cells sorted from blood. This chain joins TRBV7-9 and TRBJ2-7; TRBD1 matches at 8 bases. CDR3 loop: CASSPPRGPYEQYF. In DNA, the CDR3 is TGTGCCAGCAGCCCGCCCAGGGGGCCTTACGAGCAGTACTTC.